This T cell receptor beta chain was sequenced for a study of blood T cell repertoires in COVID-19. Study information: The study drew acute and convalescent COVID-19 samples from the United States, Italy and Spain. PBMCs, B-cell-depleted T cells, or T cells were the source of the cDNA or gDNA that made up the material.

Using immunoSEQ multiplex PCR, the repertoire was profiled, and TCRdb retains in-frame clones only, with some absent. The sample has around 400,000 clones; roughly 90% are singletons. The V segment lost 6 bases and the J segment 2 bases; nucleotides outside the gene matches: 6. There are 15 residues in the CDR3. CDR1 and CDR2 (germline): MNHEY, SMNVEV (reference sequence). Adults between about 18 and 95 years of age took part from 20 to 25 US areas. Within 2 weeks before study entry, exposed participants met a COVID-19 case. The gene calls are TRBV27 and TRBJ1-5, with TRBD1 matching 8 bases. The TCR was taken from a woman between 40 and 55 years old who had been exposed to COVID-19. Specimen: PBMCs or T cells enriched from blood (not recorded which). CDR3 sequence (DNA): TGTGCCAGCAGCAGACAGGGGAAGGGCAATCAGCCCCAGCATTTT. It codes for CASSRQGKGNQPQHF.